Listed here are 29 T cell receptor beta chains from one sample, sequenced in a study of CD8+CD57+ T cells in acquired aplastic anemia. The study profiled TCR beta VDJ and CDR3 using genomic DNA as template. TCRdb redid the calling of the reads with MiXCR, one entry per CDR3 protein. The data hold some 410,000 distinct CDR3 sequences, with roughly 64% observed a single time. The sample taken for sequencing was sorted CD4+, CD8+, or CD8+CD57+ T cells (not recorded which) from PBMCs. These receptors originate from a human donor in good health, serving as a control.

Concerning this clonotype itself: A much larger clonotype is one base distant, so this may be a read error. The J gene is TRBJ1-1, the V gene TRBV6-6; the D gene is possibly TRBD1 (5 bases). The CDR3 contains 12 residues. CDR1 and CDR2 from the germline V gene are MNHNY and SVGAGI (reference sequence). CDR3 DNA: TGTGCCAGCAGCCCCCAGAGGGGCCAAGCTTCCTTT. Protein product: CASSPQRGQASF.

This clonotype was seen a few times. A much larger clone lies a single base off, so this may be a read error. The gene calls are TRBV5-1 and TRBJ1-1, with D hard to call. Per the germline V gene, CDR1 is SGHRS and CDR2 is YFSETQ. The CDR3 covers 14 residues. CDR3 DNA: TGCGCCTGCAGCTTGGATTACAAGAACACTGAAGCTTTCTTT. Protein sequence: CACSLDYKNTEAFF.

Details on this clonotype: A single base separates this from a much larger clone, so it may be a read error. This chain connects TRBV7-4 to TRBJ1-1, with D perhaps matching TRBD1 (5 bases). The germline CDR1 and CDR2 sequences are SGHVT and SQSDAQ. CDR3 length: 13 amino acids. Trimming stripped 5 bases from V and 4 bases from J, with 11 bases between. The CDR3 reads CASSQEGFTEAFF. CDR3 nucleotides: TGTGCCAGCAGCCAAGAGGGGTTCACTGAAGCTTTCTTT.

V and J are TRBV5-1 and TRBJ2-5, with 11 nucleotides matching TRBD1. This CDR3 has 15 amino acids. With 4 bases clipped from V and 5 bases from J, the junction kept 7 bases outside the gene matches. The germline gives CDR1 SGHRS, CDR2 YFSETQ. The CDR3 nucleotides are TGCGCCAGCAGCCTGGGACAGGGGGAGCTGGAGACCCAGTACTTC. Encoded protein: CASSLGQGELETQYF.

This clonotype has a single count. V and J are TRBV19 and TRBJ1-2; D is uncertain. The CDR3 runs 14 residues. Germline CDR1 LNHDA, CDR2 SQIVND (reference sequence). Trimming shortened V by 6 bases and J by 4 bases, and 15 bases separated the two germline ends. The CDR3 nucleotides read TGTGCCAGTAGCTACCCTTCCCCCCCCTATGGCTACACCTTC. It is translated as CASSYPSPPYGYTF.

The chain links TRBV19 to TRBJ2-5; either TRBD1 or TRBD2 may fit D (5 bases each). The germline CDR1 and CDR2 sequences are LNHDA and SQIVND (reference sequence). CDR3 length: 13 residues. Trimming removed 6 bases from V and 11 bases from J, with 19 bases in between. CDR3 residues: CASRLRGTDKQYF. The CDR3, as DNA: TGTGCCAGTAGGTTACGGGGCACGGACAAGCAGTACTTC. Based on the CDR3 plus reference TRBV19 and TRBJ2-5, the full variable domain is DGGITQSPKYLFRKEGQNVTLSCEQNLNHDAMYWYRQDPGQGLRLIYYSQIVNDFQKGDIAEGYSVSREKKESFPLTVTSAQKNPTAFYLCASRLRGTDKQYFGPGTRLLVL.

In its sample, this clonotype was seen many times. The chain is built from TRBV25-1 and TRBJ2-5; TRBD1 agrees at 8 bases. Germline V gene data show CDR1 as MGHDK and CDR2 as SYGVNS. This CDR3 comprises 16 residues. Trimming removed 3 bases from V and 1 base from J; junction bases left unmatched: 7. The CDR3: CASSDRWQGAQETQYF. The CDR3 bases are TGTGCCAGCAGTGATCGTTGGCAGGGGGCCCAAGAGACCCAGTACTTC.

In its sample, this clonotype was seen a few times. A much larger clone lies one base from this, so it may be a read error. V usage is TRBV5-5 and J usage is TRBJ2-7; D uncertain. The germline V gene has CDR1 SGHKS and CDR2 YYEKEE (reference sequence). The length of the CDR3 is 13 residues. DNA of the CDR3: TGTGTCAGCAGCCAAACCCTTACCTACGAGCAGTACTTC. It specifies CVSSQTLTYEQYF. The whole variable domain, filled in from reference TRBV5-5 and TRBJ2-7, reads DAGVTQSPTHLIKTRGQQVTLRCSPISGHKSVSWYQQVLGQGPQFIFQYYEKEERGRGNFPDRFSARQFPNYSSELNVNALLLGDSALYLCVSSQTLTYEQYFGPGTRLTVT.

This clonotype was detected ten times or more. This chain links TRBV5-1 with TRBJ1-1; no firm D call. Trimming shortened V by 0 bases and J by 7 bases, and 19 bases separated the two germline ends. This CDR3 spans 16 amino acids. Germline CDR1 reads SGHRS; CDR2 reads YFSETQ. CDR3 residues: CASSLEVSIDSSEAFF. In DNA form, the CDR3 reads TGCGCCAGCAGCTTGGAAGTGAGCATAGATTCTAGTGAAGCTTTCTTT.

CDR3 coding DNA: TGTGCCAGCAGCTTGGGGGAACAAGACACTGAGTACACCTTC. As protein: CASSLGEQDTEYTF. The J gene is TRBJ1-2, the V gene TRBV7-3, with D perhaps matching TRBD1 (5 bases). V was clipped by 3 bases and J by 11 bases, with 19 bases between them. Germline values: CDR1 SGHTA, CDR2 FQGTGA. The CDR3 runs to 14 residues.

This rearrangement joins TRBV5-4 to TRBJ1-1; D may be TRBD1 (6 bases). The length of the CDR3 is 13 residues. V dropped 4 bases and J dropped 4 bases, with 11 bases sitting between them. In germline, CDR1 is SGHNT, CDR2 YYREEE (reference sequence). CDR3 protein: CASSPAGVTEAFF. The CDR3 DNA reads TGTGCCAGCAGCCCAGCAGGGGTCACTGAAGCTTTCTTT. Variable domain in full (rest from reference TRBV5-4 and TRBJ1-1): ETGVTQSPTHLIKTRGQQVTLRCSSQSGHNTVSWYQQALGQGPQFIFQYYREEENGRGNFPPRFSGLQFPNYSSELNVNALELDDSALYLCASSPAGVTEAFFGQGTRLTVV.

The chain carries TRBV5-4 and TRBJ2-5, with TRBD1 matching 8 bases. V gave up 2 bases and J gave up 4 bases; unmatched junction bases: 7. Per the germline V gene, CDR1 is SGHNT and CDR2 is YYREEE (reference sequence). The CDR3 runs to 15 residues. The CDR3 coding sequence is TGTGCCAGCAGCTTTTGGACAGGGCTAGGAGAGACCCAGTACTTC. Its translation is CASSFWTGLGETQYF.

This clonotype showed up many times. The chain links TRBV3-1 to TRBJ2-7, with no clear D. Germline V gene lookup returns CDR1 LGHDT and CDR2 YNNKEL (reference sequence). V lost 1 base and J 2 bases, leaving 15 bases between the germline ends. CDR3 length: 16 residues. The CDR3 DNA sequence: TGTGCCAGCAGCCAAGGGTGGCCGACTGAACCCTACGAGCAGTACTTC. Residues: CASSQGWPTEPYEQYF.

A single count supports this clonotype. The chain joins TRBV30 to TRBJ1-5, with D possibly matching TRBD1 (5 bases). V was pared by 7 bases and J by 1 base, with 11 bases between. Looked up from germline, CDR1 is GTSNPN and CDR2 is SVGIG (reference sequence). The CDR3 has 13 amino acids. CDR3 region: CAFRGKSNQPQHF. As DNA, the CDR3 is TGTGCCTTTAGGGGTAAGAGCAATCAGCCCCAGCATTTT.

The J gene is TRBJ2-2, the V gene TRBV2; perhaps TRBD2 as D (7 bases). CDR1 SNHLY and CDR2 FYNNEI come from the germline V gene. CDR3 length: 14 residues. Deletions cut 2 bases from V and 7 bases from J, with 11 bases between. The CDR3 region has the DNA TGTGCCAGCAGTGAATTCGGGGGGCTCGGGGAGCTGTTTTTT. Its protein product is CASSEFGGLGELFF.

Concerning this clonotype itself: Since no conserved phenylalanine or tryptophan closes the CDR3, a read error is the likely cause. In DNA, the CDR3 is TGTGCCAGCAGTGTACGGAGGTGGACTAATGAAAATCTGTTTTGT. Translated, it gives CASSVRRWTNENLFC. J is TRBJ1-4 and V is TRBV25-1; D is undetermined. The CDR3 sequence is 15 residues long. CDR1 is MGHDK and CDR2 is SYGVNS in the germline V gene.

Comments on this clonotype: Here the CDR3 omits its conserved ending phenylalanine or tryptophan, so a read error is the likely source. No DNA is shown, since the ends of the CDR3 on it are uncertain; the CDR3 is the one TCRdb lists. V is TRBV7-2 and J is TRBJ1-5; the table names TRBD1, a call not compared with the DNA. Germline values: CDR1 SGHTA, CDR2 FQGNSA. The CDR3 contains 12 residues when both ends are counted. CDR3 sequence: CASITTGMGKNC.

A remark on this clonotype: A much larger clone differs by one base, so this may be a read error. The rearrangement uses TRBV20-1 and TRBJ2-1; 9 bases map to TRBD2. There are 16 residues in the CDR3. Germline V lookup: CDR1 DFQATT, CDR2 SNEGSKA (reference sequence). The CDR3 region has the DNA TGCAGTGCTAGAGCCGCTCCGGCGGGAGGGCAGAATGAGCAGTCCTTC. Its translation: CSARAAPAGGQNEQSF.

For this clonotype: Without the conserved terminal phenylalanine or tryptophan, this CDR3 likely stems from a read error. The chain recombines TRBV5-1 with TRBJ1-2, with D perhaps TRBD1 (6 bases). Trimming removed 7 bases at V and 4 bases at J, with 20 bases between. This CDR3 spans 15 amino acids. Per germline, CDR1 SGHRS and CDR2 YFSETQ. CDR3 sequence: CASRVDSLDFYGYTS. CDR3 DNA: TGCGCCAGCCGCGTGGACAGCCTTGACTTCTATGGCTACACCTCC.

Concerning this clonotype itself: One junction end disagrees with the germline gene, perhaps due to a read error. The chain carries TRBV9 and TRBJ2-3, with D unresolved. Germline V gives CDR1 SGDLS, CDR2 YYNGEE. This CDR3 has 19 residues. CDR3 sequence: CASSLGRTNTEACTDTQYF. Written as DNA, the CDR3 is TGTGCTAGCAGCTTGGGCAGAACGAACACTGAAGCTTGCACAGATACGCAGTATTTT.

The rearrangement joins TRBV5-4 to TRBJ1-1; D might be TRBD1 (6 bases). The CDR3 is made up of 14 amino acids. The germline V gene encodes CDR1 SGHNT and CDR2 YYREEE (reference sequence). V was cut by 4 bases and J by 4 bases, with 14 bases left in between. The CDR3 loop reads CASSQEGGGTEAFF. As DNA, the CDR3 is TGTGCCAGCAGCCAAGAGGGGGGAGGCACTGAAGCTTTCTTT.

The rearrangement joins TRBV20-1 to TRBJ1-2, with D maybe TRBD1 (6 bases). Looked up from germline, CDR1 is DFQATT and CDR2 is SNEGSKA (reference sequence). V lost 4 bases and J lost 6, with 18 bases in between. The CDR3 sequence is 14 residues long. The CDR3 protein is CSATPRDNRHGYTF. CDR3 coding DNA: TGCAGTGCTACCCCTCGGGACAATCGCCATGGCTACACCTTC.

In the case of this clonotype: The germline gene is not matched at one end of the junction; a read error may be the cause. The rearrangement links TRBV29-1 to TRBJ1-1, with a possible D match to TRBD1 (6 bases). The germline V gene has CDR1 SQVTM and CDR2 ANQGSEA. The length of the CDR3 is 12 residues. The CDR3 nucleotides are TGCAGCGTTGAACAGGGGAACGCTGAAGCTTTCTTT. Protein sequence: CSVEQGNAEAFF.

As concerns this clonotype: Compared with germline, one end of the junction differs, possibly owing to a read error. The chain combines TRBV2 with TRBJ2-1; a weak D match, TRBD2 (5 bases). Per germline, CDR1 SNHLY and CDR2 FYNNEI. The CDR3 consists of 12 residues. The DNA for the CDR3 is TGTGCCAGCAGCAGAGATAGCGATGAGCAGCTCTTC. Protein sequence: CASSRDSDEQLF.

The CDR3 DNA follows: TGTGCCAGTAGCGGCCTCGTGCAGGCCGCGCGAGAGACCCAGTACTTC. This translates into CASSGLVQAARETQYF. The V gene is TRBV7-2, the J gene TRBJ2-5, with D possibly matching TRBD2 (6 bases). The CDR3 covers 16 residues. Between the trimmed V and J ends, which lost 9 bases and 4 bases, there was a span of 24 bases. Germline assignment: CDR1 SGHTA and CDR2 FQGNSA.

V and J are TRBV19 and TRBJ1-6, with 7 nucleotides matching TRBD1. Germline V lookup: CDR1 LNHDA, CDR2 SQIVND (reference sequence). J gave up 7 bases and V 4 bases, and 4 bases lay outside the gene matches. The CDR3 runs to 14 residues. CDR3 sequence reads: CASSNDRENSPLHF. The DNA of the CDR3 is TGTGCCAGTAGTAACGACAGGGAGAATTCACCCCTCCACTTT.

This clonotype was recorded many times. The rearrangement joins TRBV7-2 to TRBJ2-3, with 13 bases fitting TRBD2. V was clipped by 5 bases and J by 4 bases; unmatched bases: 6. The germline gives CDR1 SGHTA, CDR2 FQGNSA. There are 16 residues in the CDR3. CDR3 residues: CASSTGLAGAADTQYF. Written as DNA, the CDR3 is TGTGCCAGCAGCACTGGACTAGCGGGGGCGGCAGATACGCAGTATTTT.

The V gene is TRBV12-3 or TRBV12-4, the J gene TRBJ2-1, with 7 nucleotides matching TRBD2. CDR3 length: 14 amino acids. After removal of 3 bases from V and 4 bases from J, the junction contained 3 bases not matched to a gene. The chain's CDR3 is CASSFGGRYNEQFF. The DNA for the CDR3 is TGTGCCAGCAGTTTCGGGGGGAGGTACAATGAGCAGTTCTTC.

This clonotype was seen ten or more times. This chain links TRBV19 with TRBJ2-5; D is unresolved. With 3 bases removed from V and 3 bases from J, the gap between germline ends came to 14 bases. CDR1 and CDR2 (germline): LNHDA, SQIVND (reference sequence). The CDR3 covers 15 residues. The CDR3 DNA reads TGTGCCAGTAGTATTACTCTGCGGCAGAAAGAGACCCAGTACTTC. This codes for CASSITLRQKETQYF.